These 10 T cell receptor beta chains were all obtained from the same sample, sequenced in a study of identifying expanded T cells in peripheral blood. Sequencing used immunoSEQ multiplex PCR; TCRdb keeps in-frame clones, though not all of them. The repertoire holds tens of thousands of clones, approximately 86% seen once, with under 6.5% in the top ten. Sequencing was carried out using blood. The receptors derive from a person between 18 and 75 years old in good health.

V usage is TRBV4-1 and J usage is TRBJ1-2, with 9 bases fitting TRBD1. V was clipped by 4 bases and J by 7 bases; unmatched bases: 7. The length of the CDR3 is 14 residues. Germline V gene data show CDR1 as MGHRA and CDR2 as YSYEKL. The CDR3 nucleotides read TGCGCCAGCAGCCGGGGGGGACAGGGAAGTGGCTACACCTTC. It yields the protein CASSRGGQGSGYTF.

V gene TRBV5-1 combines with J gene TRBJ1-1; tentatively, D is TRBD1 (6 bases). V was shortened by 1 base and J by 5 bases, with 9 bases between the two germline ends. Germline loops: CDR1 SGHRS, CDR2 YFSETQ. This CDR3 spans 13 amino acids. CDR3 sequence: CASSLQGSTEAFF. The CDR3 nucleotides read TGCGCCAGCAGCTTGCAGGGGTCGACTGAAGCTTTCTTT.

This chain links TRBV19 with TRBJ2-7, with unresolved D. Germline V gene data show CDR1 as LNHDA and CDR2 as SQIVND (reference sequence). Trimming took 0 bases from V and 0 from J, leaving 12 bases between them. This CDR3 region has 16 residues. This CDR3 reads CASSIDASSVSYEQYF. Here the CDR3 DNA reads TGTGCCAGTAGTATAGATGCGTCCTCGGTCTCCTACGAGCAGTACTTC.

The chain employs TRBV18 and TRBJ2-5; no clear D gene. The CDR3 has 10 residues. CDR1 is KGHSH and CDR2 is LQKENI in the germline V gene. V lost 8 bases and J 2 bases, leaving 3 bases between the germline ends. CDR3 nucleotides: TGTGCCAGCGGACAAGAGACCCAGTACTTC. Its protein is CASGQETQYF. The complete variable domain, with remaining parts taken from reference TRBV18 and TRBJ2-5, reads NAGVMQNPRHLVRRRGQEARLRCSPMKGHSHVYWYRQLPEEGLKFMVYLQKENIIDESGMPKERFSAEFPKEGPSILRIQQVVRGDSAAYFCASGQETQYFGPGTRLLVL.

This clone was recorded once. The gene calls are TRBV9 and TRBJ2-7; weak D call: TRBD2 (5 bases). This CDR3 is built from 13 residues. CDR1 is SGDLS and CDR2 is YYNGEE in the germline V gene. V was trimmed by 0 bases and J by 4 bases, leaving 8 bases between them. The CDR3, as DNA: TGTGCCAGCAGCGTAGGTCCGGGGTACGAGCAGTACTTC. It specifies CASSVGPGYEQYF.

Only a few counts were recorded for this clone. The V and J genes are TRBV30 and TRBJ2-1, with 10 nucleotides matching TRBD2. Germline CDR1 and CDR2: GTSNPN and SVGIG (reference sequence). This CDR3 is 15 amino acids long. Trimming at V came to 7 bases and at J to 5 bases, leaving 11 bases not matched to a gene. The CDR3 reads CAYRGSGRKDNEQFF. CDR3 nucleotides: TGTGCCTACAGGGGTAGCGGGAGGAAAGACAATGAGCAGTTCTTC.

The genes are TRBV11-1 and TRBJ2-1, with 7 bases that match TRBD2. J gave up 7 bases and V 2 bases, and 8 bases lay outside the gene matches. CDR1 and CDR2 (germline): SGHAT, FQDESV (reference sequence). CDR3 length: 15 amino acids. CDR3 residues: CASSLLTGGGNEQFF. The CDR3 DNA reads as TGTGCCAGCAGCTTATTGACGGGAGGTGGAAATGAGCAGTTCTTC.

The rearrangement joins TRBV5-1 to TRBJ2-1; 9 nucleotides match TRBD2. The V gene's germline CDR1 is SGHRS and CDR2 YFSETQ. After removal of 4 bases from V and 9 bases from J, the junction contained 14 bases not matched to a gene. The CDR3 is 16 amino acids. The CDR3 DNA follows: TGCGCCAGCAGCCCTACCGACGCGGGGGGGCCGAGTGAGCAGTTCTTC. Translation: CASSPTDAGGPSEQFF.

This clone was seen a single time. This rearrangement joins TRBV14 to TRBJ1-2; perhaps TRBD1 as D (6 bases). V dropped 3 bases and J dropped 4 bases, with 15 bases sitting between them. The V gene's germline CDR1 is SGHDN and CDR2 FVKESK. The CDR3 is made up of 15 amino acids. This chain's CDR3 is CASSHGRTDSYGYTF. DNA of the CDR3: TGTGCCAGCAGCCATGGCCGGACGGACAGCTATGGCTACACCTTC.

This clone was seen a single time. The CDR3 protein is CASSPLGPGVNEKLFF. DNA of the CDR3: TGTGCCAGCTCACCTTTGGGACCAGGAGTTAATGAAAAACTGTTTTTT. The V gene is TRBV18, the J gene TRBJ1-4; perhaps TRBD1 as D (5 bases). The V gene lost 3 bases and the J gene lost 4 bases, with 15 bases spanning the gap. The CDR3 covers 16 residues. Germline lookup yields CDR1 KGHSH and CDR2 LQKENI.